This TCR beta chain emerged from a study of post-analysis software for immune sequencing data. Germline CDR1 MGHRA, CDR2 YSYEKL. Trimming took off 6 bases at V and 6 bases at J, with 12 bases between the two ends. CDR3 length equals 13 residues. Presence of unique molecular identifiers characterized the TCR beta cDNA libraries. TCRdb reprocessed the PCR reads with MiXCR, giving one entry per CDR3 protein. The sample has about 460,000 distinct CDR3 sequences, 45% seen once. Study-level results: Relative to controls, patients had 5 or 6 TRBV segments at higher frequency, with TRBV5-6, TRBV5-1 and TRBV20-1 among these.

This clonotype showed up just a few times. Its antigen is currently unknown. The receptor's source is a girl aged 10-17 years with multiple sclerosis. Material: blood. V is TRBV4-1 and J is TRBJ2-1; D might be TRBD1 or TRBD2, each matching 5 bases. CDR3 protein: CASRRGDGNEQFF. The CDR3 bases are TGCGCCAGCAGACGTGGGGACGGCAATGAGCAGTTCTTC.